This T cell receptor beta chain was obtained from a study of beta chain features in type 1 diabetes. The authors sorted CD4+ naive, central memory, regulatory and stem cell-like memory cells via CD45RO/CCR7/CD25/CD127/CD95/CD27. General study points: Naive, central memory and regulatory TCRB repertoires appeared more similar among patients than healthy donors. Here, the possible influence of HLA type (on TCRB rearrangement) remained unresolved.

Only a few counts were recorded for this clone. As yet, its antigen is unknown. Reverse transcription of all isolated RNA meant that expressed TCRB transcripts were sequenced. Here immunoSEQ multiplex PCR was the method, and the copy in TCRdb shows in-frame clones only, minus some. In the table there are about 470,000 clones, 30% of which are singletons. The CDR3 extends over 13 amino acids. Trimming took 5 bases from V and 2 from J, leaving 13 bases between them. Germline values: CDR1 SQVTM, CDR2 ANQGSEA. This TCR was recovered from a man aged 18 to 30 in good health. Sequencing was done on a sample of naive CD4+ T cells from blood. The rearrangement links TRBV29-1 to TRBJ2-7; D is unresolved. CDR3 DNA: TGCAGCGTTTTTGGGCAGGCGACCTACGAGCAGTACTTC. As protein: CSVFGQATYEQYF.